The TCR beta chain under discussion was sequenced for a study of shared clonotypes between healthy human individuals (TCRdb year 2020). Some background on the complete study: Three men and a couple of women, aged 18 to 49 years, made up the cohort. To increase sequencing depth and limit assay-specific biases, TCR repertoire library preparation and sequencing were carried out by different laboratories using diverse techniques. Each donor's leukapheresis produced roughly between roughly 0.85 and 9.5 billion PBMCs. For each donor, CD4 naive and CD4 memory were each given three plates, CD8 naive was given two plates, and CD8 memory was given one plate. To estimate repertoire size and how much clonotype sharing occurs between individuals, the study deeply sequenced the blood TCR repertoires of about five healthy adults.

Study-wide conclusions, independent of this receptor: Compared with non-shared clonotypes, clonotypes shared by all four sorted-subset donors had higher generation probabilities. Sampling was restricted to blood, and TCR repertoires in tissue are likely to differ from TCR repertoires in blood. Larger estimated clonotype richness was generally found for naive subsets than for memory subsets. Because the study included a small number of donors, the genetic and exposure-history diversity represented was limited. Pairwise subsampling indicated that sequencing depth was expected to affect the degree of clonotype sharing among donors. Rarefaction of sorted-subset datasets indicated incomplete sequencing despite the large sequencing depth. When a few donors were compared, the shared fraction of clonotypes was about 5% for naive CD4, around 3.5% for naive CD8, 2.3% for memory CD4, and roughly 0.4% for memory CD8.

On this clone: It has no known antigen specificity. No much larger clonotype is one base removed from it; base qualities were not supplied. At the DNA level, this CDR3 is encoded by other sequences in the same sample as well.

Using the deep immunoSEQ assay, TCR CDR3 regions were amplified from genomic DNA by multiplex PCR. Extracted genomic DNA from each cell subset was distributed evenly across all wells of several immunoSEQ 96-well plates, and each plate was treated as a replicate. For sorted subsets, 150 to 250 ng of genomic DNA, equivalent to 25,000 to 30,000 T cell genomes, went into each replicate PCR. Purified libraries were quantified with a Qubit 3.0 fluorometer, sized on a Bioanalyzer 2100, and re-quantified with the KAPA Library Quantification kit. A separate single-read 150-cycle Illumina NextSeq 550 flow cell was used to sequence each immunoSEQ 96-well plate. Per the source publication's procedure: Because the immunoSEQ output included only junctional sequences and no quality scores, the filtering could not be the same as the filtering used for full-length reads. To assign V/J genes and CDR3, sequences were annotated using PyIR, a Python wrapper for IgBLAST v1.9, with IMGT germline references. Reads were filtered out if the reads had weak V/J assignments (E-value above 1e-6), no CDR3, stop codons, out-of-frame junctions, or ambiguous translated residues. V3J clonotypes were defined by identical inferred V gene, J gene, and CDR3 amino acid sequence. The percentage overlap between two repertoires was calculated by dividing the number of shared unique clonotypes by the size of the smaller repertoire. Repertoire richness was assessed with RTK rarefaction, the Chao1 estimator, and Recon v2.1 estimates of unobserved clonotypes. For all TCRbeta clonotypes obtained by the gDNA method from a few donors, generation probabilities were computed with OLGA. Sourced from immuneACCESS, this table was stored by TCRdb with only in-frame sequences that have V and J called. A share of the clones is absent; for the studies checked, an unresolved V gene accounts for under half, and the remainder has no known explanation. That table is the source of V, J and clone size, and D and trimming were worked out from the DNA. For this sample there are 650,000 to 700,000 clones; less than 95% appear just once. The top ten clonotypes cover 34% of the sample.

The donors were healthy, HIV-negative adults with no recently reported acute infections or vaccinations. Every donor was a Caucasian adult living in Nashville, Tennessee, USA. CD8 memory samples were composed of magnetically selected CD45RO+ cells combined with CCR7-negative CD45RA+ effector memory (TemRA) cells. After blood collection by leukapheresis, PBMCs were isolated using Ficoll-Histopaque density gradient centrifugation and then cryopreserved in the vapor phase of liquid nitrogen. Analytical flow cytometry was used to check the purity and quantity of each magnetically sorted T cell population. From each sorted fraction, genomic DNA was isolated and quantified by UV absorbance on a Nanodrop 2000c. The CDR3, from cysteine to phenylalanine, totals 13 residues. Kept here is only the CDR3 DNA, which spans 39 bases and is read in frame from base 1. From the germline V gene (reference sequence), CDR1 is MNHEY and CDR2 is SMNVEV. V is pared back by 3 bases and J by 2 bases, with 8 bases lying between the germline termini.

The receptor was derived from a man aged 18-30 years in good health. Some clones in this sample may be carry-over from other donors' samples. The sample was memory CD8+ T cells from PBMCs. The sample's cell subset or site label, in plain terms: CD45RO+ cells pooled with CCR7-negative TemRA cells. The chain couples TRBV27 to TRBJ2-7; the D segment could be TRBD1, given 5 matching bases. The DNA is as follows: TGTGCCAGCAGTTTCGGACAAACCTACGAGCAGTACTTC. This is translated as CASSFGQTYEQYF.